These 10 T cell receptor beta chains were all obtained from the same sample, sequenced in a study of T cell responses to AZD1222 COVID-19 vaccine (dated by TCRdb to the early 2020s). Libraries were built with the immunoSEQ multiplex PCR assay. In TCRdb, the immuneACCESS table is reduced to in-frame sequences with V and J assigned. These tables do not hold every clone; where another copy was compared, an unresolved V gene accounts for under half, and the others remain unexplained. The sample includes 170,000 or so clones, with approximately 90% observed a single time. The top ten constitute 2.5% to 3.5% of the sample. The meaning of the sample's time point label: baseline before first vaccination. Material: peripheral blood, obtained on day 0 of AZD1222 vaccination. All receptors come from an adult in good health.

This clone was picked up one time. The chain is built from TRBV7-9 and TRBJ1-4, with 8 bases matching TRBD1. Germline assignment: CDR1 SEHNR and CDR2 FQNEAQ (reference sequence). The CDR3 contains 13 residues. V was pared by 8 bases and J by 5 bases, with 4 bases of the junction left unmatched. CDR3 in DNA: TGTGCCAGCGGAAGACAGGGGAATGAAAAACTGTTTTTT. It codes for CASGRQGNEKLFF.

In DNA form, the CDR3 reads TGTGCCAGCTCACCGACAATCAGGGACAGGGGCCACACGTGGGGAAACACCATATATTTT. Protein sequence: CASSPTIRDRGHTWGNTIYF. The V and J genes are TRBV18 and TRBJ1-3; 10 positions agree with TRBD1. CDR1 and CDR2 (germline): KGHSH, LQKENI. The CDR3 spans 20 residues. Trimming removed 3 bases from V and 4 bases from J; junction bases left unmatched: 18. The full variable domain, completed using reference TRBV18 and TRBJ1-3, is NAGVMQNPRHLVRRRGQEARLRCSPMKGHSHVYWYRQLPEEGLKFMVYLQKENIIDESGMPKERFSAEFPKEGPSILRIQQVVRGDSAAYFCASSPTIRDRGHTWGNTIYFGEGSWLTVV.

The J gene is TRBJ2-7, the V gene TRBV11-1; the match to TRBD1 covers 8 bases. V dropped 6 bases and J dropped 2; count of bases not matched to a gene: 9. The CDR3 runs 15 residues. Germline CDR1 and CDR2: SGHAT and FQDESV (reference sequence). CDR3 protein: CASRFGQGLTYEQYF. CDR3 DNA sequence: TGTGCCAGCAGATTTGGACAGGGCCTCACCTACGAGCAGTACTTC.

This clone has just one count. This chain joins TRBV5-3 and TRBJ1-2, with D perhaps TRBD1 (5 bases). TRBV5-3 belongs to the ORF category, with a function that is uncertain. Trimming took 4 bases from V and 2 from J, leaving 12 bases between them. The CDR3 is 14 amino acids. The CDR3 DNA reads TGTGCCAGAAGCGTTAGGGACGGGAACTATGGCTACACCTTC. It codes for CARSVRDGNYGYTF.

This chain connects TRBV2 to TRBJ1-2; perhaps TRBD1 as D (6 bases). The CDR3 covers 15 residues. Germline V gene sequence: CDR1 SNHLY, CDR2 FYNNEI. Trimming removed 5 bases from V and 4 bases from J, with 17 bases in between. CDR3 coding DNA: TGTGCCAGCAGTCCCCGGGGGCAAGGAGGCTATGGCTACACCTTC. Amino acids: CASSPRGQGGYGYTF.

V gene TRBV19 combines with J gene TRBJ1-1; no firm D call. Trimming removed 3 bases at V and 1 base at J, with 9 bases between. This CDR3 has 14 amino acids. CDR1 is LNHDA and CDR2 is SQIVND in the germline V gene (reference sequence). Here the CDR3 reads CASSMGWGNTEAFF. Written as DNA, the CDR3 is TGTGCCAGTAGTATGGGGTGGGGGAACACTGAAGCTTTCTTT.

This clone has only a few counts. The V gene is TRBV7-2, the J gene TRBJ2-4, with 8 bases matching TRBD2. CDR1 is SGHTA and CDR2 is FQGNSA in the germline V gene. V lost 6 bases to trimming and J lost 6 bases; unmatched junction nucleotides: 10. The CDR3 sequence is 15 residues long. For the CDR3, the DNA is TGTGCCAGCAGTTCAACTAGCGGAGTGTTAAACATTCAGTACTTC. This sequence encodes CASSSTSGVLNIQYF.

The chain has TRBV27 and TRBJ2-7; TRBD2 aligns across 7 bases. Germline V gives CDR1 MNHEY, CDR2 SMNVEV (reference sequence). The CDR3 totals 13 residues. Germline trimming cut 8 bases from V and 3 bases from J; bases unmatched to any gene: 7. The CDR3, as DNA: TGTGCCAGCCGGGGAGGGGAATTCTACGAGCAGTACTTC. It translates to CASRGGEFYEQYF.

This rearrangement joins TRBV12-3 or TRBV12-4 to TRBJ2-5; 10 positions agree with TRBD2. The trim removed 5 bases at V and 5 bases at J, leaving 2 bases unmatched. This CDR3 has 13 amino acids. The CDR3 sequence is CASSTSGVETQYF. CDR3 nucleotides: TGTGCCAGCAGTACTAGCGGGGTCGAGACCCAGTACTTC.

The genes are TRBV7-9 and TRBJ2-3, with 11 bases lining up with TRBD1. CDR1 is SEHNR, CDR2 FQNEAQ, per germline (reference sequence). This CDR3 has 16 amino acids. J was trimmed by 5 bases and V by 5 bases; bases with no gene match: 9. The CDR3 reads CASSPPGQGARDTQYF. As DNA, the CDR3 is TGTGCCAGCAGCCCCCCCGGACAGGGGGCAAGAGATACGCAGTATTTT. The full variable domain, in which reference TRBV7-9 and TRBJ2-3 provide the parts outside the CDR3, is DTGVSQNPRHKITKRGQNVTFRCDPISEHNRLYWYRQTLGQGPEFLTYFQNEAQLEKSRLLSDRFSAERPKGSFSTLEIQRTEQGDSAMYLCASSPPGQGARDTQYFGPGTRLTVL.